This T cell receptor beta chain was recorded in a study of T cell responses to AZD1222 COVID-19 vaccine. Study-wide findings and caveats: Most donors were white British, females outnumbered males, and clonal diversity was possibly underestimated.

As for this clone: No antigen is known for it.

The trim removed 0 bases at V and 2 bases at J, leaving 14 bases unmatched. This CDR3 has 19 amino acids. Per germline, CDR1 SGDLS and CDR2 YYNGEE. Data came from immunoSEQ multiplex PCR; TCRdb stores just in-frame clones and leaves some out. The data hold around 72,000 clones, with 80% to 90% observed a single time. The J gene is TRBJ2-5, the V gene TRBV9; 9 bases map to TRBD2. Sequenced material: peripheral blood, taken on day 0 of AZD1222 vaccination. This TCR derives from an adult in good health. The CDR3 protein is CASSVGISGGFLAQETQYF. For the CDR3, the DNA is TGTGCCAGCAGCGTAGGGATTAGCGGGGGCTTCCTCGCACAAGAGACCCAGTACTTC.